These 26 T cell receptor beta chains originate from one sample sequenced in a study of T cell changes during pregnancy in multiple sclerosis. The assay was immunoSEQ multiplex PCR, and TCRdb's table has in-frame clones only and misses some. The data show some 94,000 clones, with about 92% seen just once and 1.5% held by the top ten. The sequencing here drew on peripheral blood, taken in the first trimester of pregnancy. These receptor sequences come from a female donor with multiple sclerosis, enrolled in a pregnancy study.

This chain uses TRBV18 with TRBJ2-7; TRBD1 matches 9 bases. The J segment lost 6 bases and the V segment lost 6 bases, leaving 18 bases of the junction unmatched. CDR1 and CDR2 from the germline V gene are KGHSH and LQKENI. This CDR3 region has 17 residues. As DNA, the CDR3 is TGTGCCAGCTCGGCACCCCCGACCGGGACAGGGCTGGGCGAGCAGTACTTC. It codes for CASSAPPTGTGLGEQYF.

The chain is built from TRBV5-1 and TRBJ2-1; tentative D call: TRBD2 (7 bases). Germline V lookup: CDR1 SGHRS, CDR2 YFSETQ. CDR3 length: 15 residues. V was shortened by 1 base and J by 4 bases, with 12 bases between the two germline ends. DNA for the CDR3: TGCGCCAGCAGCTTGTCCAGGGGAGGGTACAATGAGCAGTTCTTC. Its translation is CASSLSRGGYNEQFF.

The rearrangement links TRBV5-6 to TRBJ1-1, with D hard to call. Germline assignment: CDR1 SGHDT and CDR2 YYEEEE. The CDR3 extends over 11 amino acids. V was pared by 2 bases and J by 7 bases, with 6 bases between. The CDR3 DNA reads TGTGCCAGCAGCTTAAGCGATGAAGCTTTCTTT. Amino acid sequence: CASSLSDEAFF.

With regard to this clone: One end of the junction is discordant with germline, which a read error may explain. The CDR3 sequence: CASSQALSENTKAFF. The CDR3 nucleotides read TGCGCCAGCAGCCAAGCGCTCAGTGAGAACACTAAAGCTTTCTTT. The genes are TRBV4-1 and TRBJ1-1; no clear D gene. In germline, CDR1 is MGHRA, CDR2 YSYEKL. The CDR3 totals 15 residues.

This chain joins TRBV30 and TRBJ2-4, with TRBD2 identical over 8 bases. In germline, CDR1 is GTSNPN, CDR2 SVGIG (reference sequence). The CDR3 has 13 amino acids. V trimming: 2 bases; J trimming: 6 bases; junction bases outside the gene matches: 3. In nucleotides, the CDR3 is TGTGCCTGGAGTATAGCGGGGAGAAACATTCAGTACTTC. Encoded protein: CAWSIAGRNIQYF.

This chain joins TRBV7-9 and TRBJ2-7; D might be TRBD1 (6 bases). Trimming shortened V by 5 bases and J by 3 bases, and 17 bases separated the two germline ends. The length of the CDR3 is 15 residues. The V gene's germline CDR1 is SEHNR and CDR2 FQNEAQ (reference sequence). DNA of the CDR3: TGTGCCAGCAGCCACATTTTAGGGGGTAACTACGAGCAGTACTTC. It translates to CASSHILGGNYEQYF. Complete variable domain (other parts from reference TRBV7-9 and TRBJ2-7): DTGVSQNPRHKITKRGQNVTFRCDPISEHNRLYWYRQTLGQGPEFLTYFQNEAQLEKSRLLSDRFSAERPKGSFSTLEIQRTEQGDSAMYLCASSHILGGNYEQYFGPGTRLTVT.

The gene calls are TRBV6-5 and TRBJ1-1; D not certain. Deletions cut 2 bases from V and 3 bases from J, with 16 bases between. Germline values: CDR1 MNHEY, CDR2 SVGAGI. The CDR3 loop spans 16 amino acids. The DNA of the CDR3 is TGTGCCAGCAGTTACATGCGTATACCTGTTGACACTGAAGCTTTCTTT. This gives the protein CASSYMRIPVDTEAFF.

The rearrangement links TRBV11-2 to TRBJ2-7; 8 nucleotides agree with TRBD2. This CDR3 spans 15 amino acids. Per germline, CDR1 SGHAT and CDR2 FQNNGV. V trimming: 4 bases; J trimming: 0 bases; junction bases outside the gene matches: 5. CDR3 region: CASSWVAGGSYEQYF. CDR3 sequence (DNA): TGTGCCAGCAGCTGGGTGGCGGGAGGCTCCTACGAGCAGTACTTC. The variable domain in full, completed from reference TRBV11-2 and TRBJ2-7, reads EAGVAQSPRYKIIEKRQSVAFWCNPISGHATLYWYQQILGQGPKLLIQFQNNGVVDDSQLPKDRFSAERLKGVDSTLKIQPAKLEDSAVYLCASSWVAGGSYEQYFGPGTRLTVT.

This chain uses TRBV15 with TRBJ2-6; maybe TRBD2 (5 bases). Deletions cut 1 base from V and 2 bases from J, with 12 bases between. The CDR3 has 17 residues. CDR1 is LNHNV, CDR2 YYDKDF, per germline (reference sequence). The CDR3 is CATSRAAGLPGANVLTF. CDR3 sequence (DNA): TGTGCCACCAGCAGAGCAGCCGGACTCCCTGGGGCCAACGTCCTGACTTTC.

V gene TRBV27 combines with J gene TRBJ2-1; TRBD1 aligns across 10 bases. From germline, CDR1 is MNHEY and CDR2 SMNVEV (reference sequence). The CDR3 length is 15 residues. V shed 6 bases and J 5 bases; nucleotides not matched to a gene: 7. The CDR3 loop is CASSLGQGLDNEQFF. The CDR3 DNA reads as TGTGCCAGCAGCCTGGGACAGGGGCTAGACAATGAGCAGTTCTTC.

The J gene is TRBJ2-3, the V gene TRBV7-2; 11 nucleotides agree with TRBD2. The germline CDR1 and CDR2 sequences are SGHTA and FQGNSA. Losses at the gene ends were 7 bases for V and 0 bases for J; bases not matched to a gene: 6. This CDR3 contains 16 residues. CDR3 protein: CASKLGLAGSTDTQYF. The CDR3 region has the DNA TGTGCCAGCAAGCTCGGACTAGCGGGTAGCACAGATACGCAGTATTTT.

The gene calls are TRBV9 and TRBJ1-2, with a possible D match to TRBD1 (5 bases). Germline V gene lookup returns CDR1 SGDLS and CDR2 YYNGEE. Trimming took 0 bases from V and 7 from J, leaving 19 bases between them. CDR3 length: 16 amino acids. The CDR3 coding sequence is TGTGCCAGCAGCGTAGGGGGCTCCGCTCATTTGGCTGGCTACACCTTC. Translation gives CASSVGGSAHLAGYTF.

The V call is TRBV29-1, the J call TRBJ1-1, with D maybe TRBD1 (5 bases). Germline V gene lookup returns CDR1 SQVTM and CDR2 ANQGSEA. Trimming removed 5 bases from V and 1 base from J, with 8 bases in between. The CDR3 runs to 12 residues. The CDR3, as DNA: TGCAGCGTTTCTAGGGGGAACACTGAAGCTTTCTTT. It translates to CSVSRGNTEAFF.

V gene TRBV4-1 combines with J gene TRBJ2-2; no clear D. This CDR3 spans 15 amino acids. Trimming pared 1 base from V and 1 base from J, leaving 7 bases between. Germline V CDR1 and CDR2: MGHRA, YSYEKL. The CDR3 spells CASSQVGLNTGELFF. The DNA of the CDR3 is TGCGCCAGCAGCCAAGTTGGCCTGAACACCGGGGAGCTGTTTTTT.

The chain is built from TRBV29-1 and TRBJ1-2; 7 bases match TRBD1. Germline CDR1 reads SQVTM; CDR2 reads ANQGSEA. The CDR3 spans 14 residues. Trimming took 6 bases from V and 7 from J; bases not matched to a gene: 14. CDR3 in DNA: TGCAGCGTCGCTTCCGGGACAGTGAAAAGTGGCTACACCTTC. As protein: CSVASGTVKSGYTF. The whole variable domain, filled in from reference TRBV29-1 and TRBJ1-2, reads SAVISQKPSRDICQRGTSLTIQCQVDSQVTMMFWYRQQPGQSLTLIATANQGSEATYESGFVIDKFPISRPNLTFSTLTVSNMSPEDSSIYLCSVASGTVKSGYTFGSGTRLTVV.

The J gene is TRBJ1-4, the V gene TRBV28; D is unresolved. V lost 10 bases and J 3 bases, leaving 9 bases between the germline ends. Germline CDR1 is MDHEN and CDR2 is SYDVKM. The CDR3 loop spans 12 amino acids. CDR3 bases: TGTGCCACCCGGGTCCCTAATGAAAAACTGTTTTTT. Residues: CATRVPNEKLFF.

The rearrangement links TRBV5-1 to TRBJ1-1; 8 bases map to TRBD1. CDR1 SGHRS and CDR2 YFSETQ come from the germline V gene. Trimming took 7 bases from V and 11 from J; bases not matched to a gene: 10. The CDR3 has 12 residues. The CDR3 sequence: CASRHLDRDAFF. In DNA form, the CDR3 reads TGCGCCAGCCGACATTTGGACAGGGACGCTTTCTTT.

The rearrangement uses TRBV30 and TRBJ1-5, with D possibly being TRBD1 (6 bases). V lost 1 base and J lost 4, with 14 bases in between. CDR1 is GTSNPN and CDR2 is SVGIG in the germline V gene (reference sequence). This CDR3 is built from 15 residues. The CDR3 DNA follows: TGTGCCTGGAGTGAGGGGGGGCCCCTAAATCAGCCCCAGCATTTT. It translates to CAWSEGGPLNQPQHF.

In DNA, the CDR3 is TGTGCCAGCAGCTCCGGTTCCAGGGCGAACACCGGGGAGCTGTTTTTT. This sequence encodes CASSSGSRANTGELFF. The rearrangement uses TRBV7-3 and TRBJ2-2; tentatively, D is TRBD1 (5 bases). CDR1 and CDR2 from the germline V gene are SGHTA and FQGTGA. Between the trimmed V and J ends, which lost 4 bases and 0 bases, there was a span of 12 bases. The CDR3 has 16 amino acids.

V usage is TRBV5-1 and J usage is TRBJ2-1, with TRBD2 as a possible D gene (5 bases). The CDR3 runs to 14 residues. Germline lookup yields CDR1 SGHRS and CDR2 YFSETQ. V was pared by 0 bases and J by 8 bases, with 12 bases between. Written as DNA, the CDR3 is TGCGCCAGCAGCTTGGTTGGTCCCGGGGATGAGCAGTTCTTC. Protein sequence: CASSLVGPGDEQFF.

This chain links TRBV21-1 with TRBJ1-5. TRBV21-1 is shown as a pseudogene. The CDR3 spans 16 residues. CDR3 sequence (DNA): TGTGCCAGCAGCAAAGAGGCCCTGAGGCTCAATCAGCCCCAGCATTTT. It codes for CASSKEALRLNQPQHF.

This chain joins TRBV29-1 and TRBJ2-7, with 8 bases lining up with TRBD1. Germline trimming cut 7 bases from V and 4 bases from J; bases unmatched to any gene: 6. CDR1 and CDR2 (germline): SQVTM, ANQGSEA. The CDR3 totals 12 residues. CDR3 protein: CSAQTGVYEQYF. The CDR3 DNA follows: TGCAGCGCCCAGACAGGGGTTTACGAGCAGTACTTC.

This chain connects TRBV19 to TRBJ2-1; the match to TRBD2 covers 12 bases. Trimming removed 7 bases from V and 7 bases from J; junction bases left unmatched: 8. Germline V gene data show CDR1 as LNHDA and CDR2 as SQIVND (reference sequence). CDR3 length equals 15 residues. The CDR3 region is CASIRTSGTTNEQFF. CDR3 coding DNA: TGTGCCAGTATAAGGACTAGCGGGACCACTAATGAGCAGTTCTTC.

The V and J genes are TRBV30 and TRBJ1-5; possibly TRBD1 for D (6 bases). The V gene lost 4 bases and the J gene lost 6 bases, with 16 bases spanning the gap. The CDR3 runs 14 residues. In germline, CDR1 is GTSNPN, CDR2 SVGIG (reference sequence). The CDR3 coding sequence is TGTGCCTGGACCCCCCGGGGGGCTGGTCAGCCCCAGCATTTT. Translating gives CAWTPRGAGQPQHF.

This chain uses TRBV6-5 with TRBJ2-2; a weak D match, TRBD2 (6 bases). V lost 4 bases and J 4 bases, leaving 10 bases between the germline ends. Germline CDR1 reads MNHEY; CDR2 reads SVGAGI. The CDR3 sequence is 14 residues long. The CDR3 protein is CASSSRDSTGELFF. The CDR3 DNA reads TGTGCCAGCAGTTCGCGGGACTCCACCGGGGAGCTGTTTTTT.

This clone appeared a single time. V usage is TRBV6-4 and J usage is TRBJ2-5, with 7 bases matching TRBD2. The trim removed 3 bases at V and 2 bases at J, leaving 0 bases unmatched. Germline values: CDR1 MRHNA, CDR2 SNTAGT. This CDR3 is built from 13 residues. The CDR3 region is CASSEREQETQYF. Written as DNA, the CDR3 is TGTGCCAGCAGTGAGCGGGAGCAAGAGACCCAGTACTTC.